This passage covers 21 T cell receptor beta chains from one sample sequenced in a study of blood T cell repertoires in COVID-19. Assay: immunoSEQ multiplex PCR; the TCRdb copy retains only in-frame clones and omits some. In the table there are 100,000 to 150,000 clones, around four fifths of which are singletons. The sample consisted of peripheral blood. These receptor sequences come from a human donor in a cohort sampled during active COVID-19.

A single count supports this clone. The chain uses TRBV29-1 and TRBJ1-5; 10 bases are a match to TRBD1. The CDR3 is 14 amino acids. The trim removed 6 bases at V and 1 base at J, leaving 3 bases unmatched. Per germline, CDR1 SQVTM and CDR2 ANQGSEA. The DNA of the CDR3 is TGCAGCGTCGGGGGACAGGGGAGCAATCAGCCCCAGCATTTT. This encodes CSVGGQGSNQPQHF.

This sequence joins TRBV7-2 and TRBJ2-5; the match to TRBD2 covers 14 bases. Germline CDR1 reads SGHTA; CDR2 reads FQGNSA. The CDR3 runs to 15 residues. The ends lost 5 bases at V and 7 bases at J; junction bases unmatched: 6. CDR3: CASSQGLAGVRTQYF. The CDR3 DNA is TGTGCCAGCAGCCAGGGACTAGCGGGAGTTAGGACCCAGTACTTC.

Ten or more counts support this clone. This chain connects TRBV6-2 or TRBV6-3 to TRBJ2-2; TRBD1 matches at 7 bases. Germline V gene sequence: CDR1 MNHEY, CDR2 SVGEGT. The CDR3 contains 17 residues. The junction had 9 bases not matched to a gene; V was cut back by 2 bases and J by 3 bases. This chain's CDR3 is CASSYGGEQGDTGELFF. As DNA, the CDR3 is TGTGCCAGCAGTTACGGGGGCGAGCAGGGGGACACCGGGGAGCTGTTTTTT.

This chain uses TRBV6-1 with TRBJ1-2; D not resolved. CDR3 size: 12 residues. V lost 2 bases and J lost 6, with 7 bases in between. CDR1 and CDR2 (germline): MNHNS, SASEGT. CDR3 in amino acids: CASSEKRDGYTF. CDR3 coding DNA: TGTGCCAGCAGTGAAAAGAGGGATGGCTACACCTTC.

The table lists this clone with a count of one. The V gene is TRBV27, the J gene TRBJ2-3, with D possibly TRBD1 on 6 matching bases. This CDR3 contains 17 residues. The germline V and J ends were trimmed by 5 bases and 0 bases, with 18 bases remaining between them. The V gene's germline CDR1 is MNHEY and CDR2 SMNVEV (reference sequence). CDR3 nucleotides: TGTGCCAGCAGTCCATACCGGACAGAATCTAGCACAGATACGCAGTATTTT. It encodes CASSPYRTESSTDTQYF.

The chain uses TRBV28 and TRBJ1-5; D gene unclear. The V end was cut by 7 bases, the J end by 3 bases, with 10 bases between. This CDR3 has 13 amino acids. Germline values: CDR1 MDHEN, CDR2 SYDVKM. The CDR3 reads CASNGGVNQPQHF. DNA for the CDR3: TGTGCCAGCAACGGCGGGGTCAATCAGCCCCAGCATTTT.

About this clone itself: The sample has other DNA sequences that encode this CDR3 too. The chain combines TRBV6-4 with TRBJ2-3; TRBD1 might be the D (6 bases). CDR3 length: 13 amino acids. The germline V gene has CDR1 MRHNA and CDR2 SNTAGT. Between the trimmed V and J ends, which lost 3 bases and 5 bases, there was a span of 9 bases. For the CDR3, the DNA is TGTGCCAGCAGTGAACAGGGTGGAGATACGCAGTATTTT. Amino acid sequence: CASSEQGGDTQYF.

This rearrangement joins TRBV7-3 to TRBJ2-1, with TRBD1 identical over 9 bases. V was pared by 2 bases and J by 8 bases, with 13 bases of the junction left unmatched. CDR3 length equals 17 residues. From germline, CDR1 is SGHTA and CDR2 FQGTGA. In nucleotides, the CDR3 is TGTGCCAGCAGCTTATCCGGGACAGGGATAGGGCTCGATGAGCAGTTCTTC. The encoded protein is CASSLSGTGIGLDEQFF.

The chain uses TRBV3-1 (or the pseudogene TRBV3-2) and TRBJ2-7, with 12 nucleotides matching TRBD2. The CDR3 is made up of 22 amino acids. J lost 3 bases, V lost 0 bases, and 21 bases had no gene match. Germline CDR1 and CDR2: LGHDT and YNNKEL (reference sequence). CDR3 in DNA: TGTGCCAGCAGCCAAGATGATTTCCCCGGGACTAGCGGGCCCAGAGAAAACTACGAGCAGTACTTC. Amino acids: CASSQDDFPGTSGPRENYEQYF.

This clone was detected once. This rearrangement joins TRBV5-1 to TRBJ2-7; possible D gene TRBD2, 6 bases. The CDR3 is 13 residues long. Germline values: CDR1 SGHRS, CDR2 YFSETQ. The V gene lost 0 bases and the J gene lost 4 bases, with 8 bases spanning the gap. The CDR3 protein is CASSLEREYEQYF. Here the CDR3 DNA reads TGCGCCAGCAGCTTGGAACGGGAGTACGAGCAGTACTTC.

This chain uses TRBV3-1 (or the pseudogene TRBV3-2) with TRBJ2-1, with D unresolved. The CDR3 sequence is 16 residues long. The V gene lost 1 base and the J gene lost 3 bases, with 13 bases spanning the gap. Per the germline V gene, CDR1 is LGHDT and CDR2 is YNNKEL (reference sequence). The CDR3 coding sequence is TGTGCCAGCAGCCAAGTGTACAGAGAGCACTACAATGAGCAGTTCTTC. It yields the protein CASSQVYREHYNEQFF.

The V and J genes are TRBV15 and TRBJ1-2; TRBD1 matches at 9 bases. The CDR3 runs 17 residues. V lost 0 bases and J lost 7; bases outside the gene matches: 12. Germline CDR1 and CDR2: LNHNV and YYDKDF (reference sequence). As DNA, the CDR3 is TGTGCCACCAGCAGAGATTATCTAACAGGGGGCCGGAGTGGCTACACCTTC. It specifies CATSRDYLTGGRSGYTF.

The rearrangement links TRBV6-5 to TRBJ2-5, with D possibly being TRBD1 (5 bases). V was shortened by 4 bases and J by 4 bases, with 13 bases between the two germline ends. Germline assignment: CDR1 MNHEY and CDR2 SVGAGI. The CDR3 loop spans 14 amino acids. The CDR3 coding sequence is TGTGCCAGCAGTTTAAGATCTGGGGCAGAGACCCAGTACTTC. This codes for CASSLRSGAETQYF.

This clone was detected a few times. The V and J genes are TRBV18 and TRBJ1-1, with no clear D. V dropped 6 bases and J dropped 4 bases, with 6 bases sitting between them. There are 11 residues in the CDR3. Germline values: CDR1 KGHSH, CDR2 LQKENI. CDR3 sequence (DNA): TGTGCCAGCTCGTACGGCACTGAAGCTTTCTTT. Protein product: CASSYGTEAFF.

The V and J genes are TRBV6-5 and TRBJ1-1, with D uncertain. CDR1 is MNHEY, CDR2 SVGAGI, per germline. This CDR3 is built from 12 residues. CDR3 bases: TGTGTGATTATCTCGTCGGGCACTGAAGCTTTCTTT. It encodes CVIISSGTEAFF.

The genes are TRBV7-9 and TRBJ1-2; 8 bases fit TRBD1. This CDR3 is 14 amino acids long. Germline V gene sequence: CDR1 SEHNR, CDR2 FQNEAQ (reference sequence). After removal of 4 bases from V and 3 bases from J, the junction contained 4 bases not matched to a gene. Here the CDR3 DNA reads TGTGCCAGCAGCTCAGGGGGCACGGACTATGGCTACACCTTC. It is translated as CASSSGGTDYGYTF.

This rearrangement joins TRBV28 to TRBJ2-2, with 7 bases fitting TRBD2. CDR3 size: 17 residues. CDR1 MDHEN and CDR2 SYDVKM come from the germline V gene. V lost 4 bases to trimming and J lost 0 bases; unmatched junction nucleotides: 8. CDR3 in DNA: TGTGCCAGCAGTTCGACCAGACTAGCCCCGAACACCGGGGAGCTGTTTTTT. Amino acids: CASSSTRLAPNTGELFF.

V usage is TRBV19 and J usage is TRBJ1-2; 7 bases align to TRBD1. Germline-derived CDR1 and CDR2 are LNHDA and SQIVND (reference sequence). The V segment lost 11 bases and the J segment 9 bases; nucleotides outside the gene matches: 15. The CDR3 runs to 13 residues. The CDR3: CALFDRVRRSYTF. DNA of the CDR3: TGTGCCCTATTTGACAGGGTACGACGAAGCTACACCTTC.

This clone has a count of ten or more. The sample carries other DNA sequences with the same CDR3. For the CDR3, the DNA is TGTGCCAGCAGCCCGGGACAGGGGGGCCATTCACCCCTCCACTTT. It specifies CASSPGQGGHSPLHF. The chain uses TRBV7-9 and TRBJ1-6; 11 bases are shared with TRBD1. This CDR3 is 15 amino acids long. J lost 8 bases, V lost 5 bases, and 5 bases had no gene match. From germline, CDR1 is SEHNR and CDR2 FQNEAQ (reference sequence).

The genes are TRBV7-3 and TRBJ1-1; the D is unclear. Germline V gene sequence: CDR1 SGHTA, CDR2 FQGTGA. Trimming cost V 2 bases and J 5 bases, with 9 bases left between them. The CDR3 has 13 residues. In DNA form, the CDR3 reads TGTGCCAGCAGCTTAGAAGTAGAAACTGAAGCTTTCTTT. Encoded protein: CASSLEVETEAFF.

Concerning this clone itself: Additional DNA sequences in this sample encode the identical CDR3. The rearrangement links TRBV7-2 to TRBJ2-7; 14 bases agree with TRBD2. Trimming at V came to 3 bases and at J to 6 bases, leaving 1 base not matched to a gene. CDR1 and CDR2 (germline): SGHTA, FQGNSA. The CDR3 is 14 amino acids. DNA for the CDR3: TGTGCCAGCAGCTTGGGGACTAGCGGGAGCGAGCAGTACTTC. Amino acids: CASSLGTSGSEQYF.